The sequence of this T cell receptor beta chain was determined in a study of response to subunit inactivated influenza vaccine listed by TCRdb under 2018. Notes on the research overall: Deep quantitative profiling of the T cell receptor repertoire was used in the study to follow responses to a trivalent subunit inactivated influenza vaccine.

What the research found in general, with its limitations: The authors suggested that each seasonal influenza vaccination may recruit only a limited number of new T cells.

A distance of 7 bases separates the germline ends of V and J, which lose 4 bases and 8 bases respectively. From the cysteine up to the phenylalanine, the CDR3 has a length of 11 residues. Solely the CDR3 DNA is kept, with 33 bases framed from the first base. From the germline V gene, CDR1 is SGHRS and CDR2 is YFSETQ. Libraries came from RT-PCR. Sequencing took place on an Illumina HiSeq 2500. TCRdb handled the public reads itself, with Q25 trimming in fastp and clone calling in MiXCR, and kept productive beta chains. Every distinct CDR3 protein forms one entry, paired with its most common genes and DNA. The table for this sample lists fewer than 650,000 distinct CDR3 sequences; roughly 13% of them were counted only once. Of the sample, about 12% falls within the top ten clones. This specimen's time point label, interpreted: 45 days after influenza vaccine administration. This clonotype occurred many times. Its antigen remains undetermined. One base away there is no much larger clone; base qualities are not given.

This specimen consisted of PBMCs from blood, obtained around seven weeks after vaccination. The sequence links TRBV5-1 to TRBJ2-1, with the D gene too uncertain to name. This TCR derives from a man aged 50-60 years who received an inactivated influenza vaccine. Donor details come from another sample of the same person, matched by shared clones. The CDR3 protein is CASSDQHEQFF. The sequenced DNA is TGCGCCAGCAGCGATCAGCATGAGCAGTTCTTC.